Sequencing of this TCR beta chain was carried out in a study of shared clonotypes between healthy human individuals. Per germline, CDR1 SGHTA and CDR2 FQGNSA. This CDR3 is built from 16 residues. V trimming: 1 base; J trimming: 7 bases; junction bases outside the gene matches: 11. In the original processing: Because ImmunoSEQ provided only junction sequences with no quality scores, the filtering differed. Repertoires were generated with immunoSEQ multiplex PCR, while TCRdb's copy carries only in-frame clones and drops some. The V and J calls and clone size were taken over from that table, and D and trimming were inferred from the DNA. There are around 990,000 clones in the sample; 60% to 85% occur only once, and 0.89% lies in the top ten.

The rearrangement links TRBV7-2 to TRBJ1-2; the match to TRBD1 covers 8 bases. The sequenced sample was memory CD4+ T cells from PBMCs. Documented subset: CD45RA-negative fraction. The sequence derives from a man between 18 and 29 years old in good health. Some clones in this sample may be carry-over from other donors' samples. In nucleotides, the CDR3 is TGTGCCAGCAGCTTAGTCTCATGGGACAGGAAAGGTGGCTACACCTTC. The encoded protein is CASSLVSWDRKGGYTF. The whole variable domain, filled in from reference TRBV7-2 and TRBJ1-2, reads GAGVSQSPSNKVTEKGKDVELRCDPISGHTALYWYRQSLGQGLEFLIYFQGNSAPDKSGLPSDRFSAERTGGSVSTLTIQRTQQEDSAVYLCASSLVSWDRKGGYTFGSGTRLTVV.